This T cell receptor beta chain was obtained from a study of cytotoxic CD8 clonotypes in ibrutinib-treated CLL. Germline CDR1 reads MNHEY; CDR2 reads SVGAGI. Trimming removed 6 bases from V and 8 bases from J, with 22 bases in between. The CDR3 is made up of 15 amino acids. The sample holds one count of this clone. Profiling relied on immunoSEQ multiplex PCR, and the TCRdb table lists in-frame clones only, not all of them. The data contain some 150,000 clones, approximately 77% of them singletons. Sequenced here: PBMCs, sampled after 12 months of ibrutinib treatment. The chain couples TRBV6-5 to TRBJ1-2; tentative D call: TRBD1 (6 bases). This clonotype originated in a human donor with chronic lymphocytic leukemia. This chain's CDR3 is CASSSGQGTLLGYTF. The DNA of the CDR3 is TGTGCCAGCAGCTCTGGGCAGGGGACCCTTTTGGGCTACACCTTC.